The next 21 T cell receptor beta chains were all read from a single sample in a study of OX40 agonist ivuxolimab in advanced cancers. This table comes from immunoSEQ multiplex PCR, and its TCRdb copy is limited to in-frame clones, with some not included. This sample has approximately 120,000 clones, with around 92% found just once. Specimen: CD4+ or CD8+ T cells sorted from blood, collected in a trial of the OX40 agonist ivuxolimab. The receptor set was obtained from an adult with an advanced solid tumor such as melanoma, head and neck, liver or kidney cancer.

This chain connects TRBV4-1 to TRBJ2-1, with D uncertain. The CDR3 has 13 residues. Trimming took off 0 bases at V and 7 bases at J, with 7 bases between the two ends. The germline V gene encodes CDR1 MGHRA and CDR2 YSYEKL. DNA for the CDR3: TGCGCCAGCAGCCAAGAACCGTGGAATGAGCAGTTCTTC. Protein product: CASSQEPWNEQFF.

On this clone itself: The junction does not match germline at one end; this may be a read error. The chain recombines TRBV7-7 with TRBJ2-3, with D possibly matching TRBD2 (5 bases). Germline values: CDR1 SSHAT, CDR2 FNYEAQ (reference sequence). The CDR3 has 15 residues. The CDR3 nucleotides are TGTGCTAGCAGCTTGAACCCGGGATCGGTAGATACGCAGTATTTT. Translating gives CASSLNPGSVDTQYF.

The CDR3 DNA reads TGTGCCAGCAGCTTGGTCGTGACGGCGAACACCGGGGAGCTGTTTTTT. This translates into CASSLVVTANTGELFF. The gene calls are TRBV5-5 and TRBJ2-2; D remains unclear. The germline V and J ends were trimmed by 0 bases and 0 bases, with 9 bases remaining between them. The CDR3 has 16 residues. The germline V gene has CDR1 SGHKS and CDR2 YYEKEE (reference sequence).

The rearrangement uses TRBV6-1 and TRBJ2-7; 14 bases map to TRBD2. The CDR3 loop spans 16 amino acids. The germline V gene encodes CDR1 MNHNS and CDR2 SASEGT. The junction had 8 bases not matched to a gene; V was cut back by 4 bases and J by 6 bases. CDR3 amino acids: CASSGAGTSGRSEQYF. CDR3 coding DNA: TGTGCCAGCAGTGGGGCCGGGACTAGCGGGAGAAGCGAGCAGTACTTC.

The rearrangement joins TRBV18 to TRBJ2-5; no firm D call. Germline CDR1 and CDR2: KGHSH and LQKENI. Trimming left V 1 base short and J 0 bases short, with 3 bases between. The CDR3 is made up of 13 amino acids. The CDR3 DNA is TGTGCCAGCTCACCACAGTACCAAGAGACCCAGTACTTC. Residues: CASSPQYQETQYF.

This clone was observed a few times. The chain employs TRBV5-1 and TRBJ1-3, with D possibly matching TRBD1 (6 bases). This CDR3 comprises 15 residues. The V end was cut by 0 bases, the J end by 8 bases, with 15 bases between. Germline loops: CDR1 SGHRS, CDR2 YFSETQ. CDR3 nucleotide sequence: TGCGCCAGCAGCTTGGGGGGGCAACTCATCCACACCATATATTTT. Translation: CASSLGGQLIHTIYF.

This clone was counted a single time. This chain uses TRBV28 with TRBJ1-1; TRBD1 agrees at 11 bases. Trimming cost V 3 bases and J 6 bases; bases outside gene matches: 6. The CDR3 is 15 amino acids. In germline, CDR1 is MDHEN, CDR2 SYDVKM. As DNA, the CDR3 is TGTGCCAGCAGTTTGGGACAGGGGGGAAGGGCTGAAGCTTTCTTT. It is translated as CASSLGQGGRAEAFF.

The J gene is TRBJ2-7, the V gene TRBV28; D possibly uses TRBD1 or TRBD2 (5 bases each). CDR3 size: 14 residues. The germline V gene encodes CDR1 MDHEN and CDR2 SYDVKM. Deletions cut 7 bases from V and 2 bases from J, with 15 bases between. The CDR3 is CASMSTGPTYEQYF. DNA of the CDR3: TGTGCCAGCATGTCTACGGGACCAACCTACGAGCAGTACTTC.

V usage is TRBV5-1 and J usage is TRBJ2-7, with 9 bases identical to TRBD1. The V gene end was trimmed by 2 bases and the J gene end by 6 bases; junction bases not matched to a gene: 6. The CDR3 is 14 residues long. Germline V gene lookup returns CDR1 SGHRS and CDR2 YFSETQ. CDR3 DNA sequence: TGCGCCAGCAGCTTAGGGGACAGGGCGCCCGAGCAGTACTTC. Protein: CASSLGDRAPEQYF.

The CDR3 loop is CASSLGLRDTEAFF. CDR3 nucleotide sequence: TGTGCCAGCAGCTTAGGACTGCGGGACACTGAAGCTTTCTTT. V usage is TRBV11-1 and J usage is TRBJ1-1, with unresolved D. The CDR3 runs to 14 residues. The germline gives CDR1 SGHAT, CDR2 FQDESV (reference sequence). V was trimmed by 1 base and J by 3 bases, leaving 9 bases between them. The whole variable domain, remainder taken from reference TRBV11-1 and TRBJ1-1, is EAEVAQSPRYKITEKSQAVAFWCDPISGHATLYWYRQILGQGPELLVQFQDESVVDDSQLPKDRFSAERLKGVDSTLKIQPAELGDSAMYLCASSLGLRDTEAFFGQGTRLTVV.

J is TRBJ1-5 and V is TRBV28; a weak D match, TRBD1 (6 bases). The CDR3 consists of 14 residues. V was pared by 2 bases and J by 3 bases, with 8 bases between. Germline values: CDR1 MDHEN, CDR2 SYDVKM. CDR3 residues: CASSLAGVNQPQHF. CDR3 DNA: TGTGCCAGCAGTTTAGCAGGGGTCAATCAGCCCCAGCATTTT.

This clone was observed once. The chain uses TRBV29-1 and TRBJ1-4; the D gene is possibly TRBD1 (5 bases). The CDR3 totals 16 residues. V was pared by 0 bases and J by 0 bases, with 11 bases between. Germline CDR1 is SQVTM and CDR2 is ANQGSEA. Written as DNA, the CDR3 is TGCAGCGTTGAAGACCCTTGGGGCGCAACTAATGAAAAACTGTTTTTT. Protein: CSVEDPWGATNEKLFF.

The gene calls are TRBV4-2 and TRBJ1-2; a possible D gene is TRBD1 (5 bases). Trimming stripped 1 base from V and 0 bases from J, with 15 bases between. Germline values: CDR1 LGHNA, CDR2 YNFKEQ. The CDR3 contains 17 residues. The CDR3 coding sequence is TGTGCCAGCAGCCAAGCCCGGGACTACACAGCTAACTATGGCTACACCTTC. Translated, it gives CASSQARDYTANYGYTF.

The V call is TRBV5-1, the J call TRBJ2-1; 11 positions match TRBD2. The CDR3 runs 17 residues. The V gene's germline CDR1 is SGHRS and CDR2 YFSETQ. Unmatched junction bases numbered 6, after V lost 0 bases and J lost 4 bases. CDR3 in amino acids: CASSLGGTSGFYNEQFF. In DNA form, the CDR3 reads TGCGCCAGCAGCTTGGGAGGGACTAGCGGTTTTTACAATGAGCAGTTCTTC.

V is TRBV9 and J is TRBJ2-3, with D unresolved. Germline CDR1 SGDLS, CDR2 YYNGEE. The CDR3 is 14 amino acids. Trimming shortened V by 0 bases and J by 8 bases, and 13 bases separated the two germline ends. CDR3 loop: CASSVVSVSGTQYF. The DNA for the CDR3 is TGTGCCAGCAGCGTAGTGTCTGTTTCGGGTACGCAGTATTTT.

J is TRBJ2-3 and V is TRBV7-2, with 10 bases fitting TRBD2. Germline V CDR1 and CDR2: SGHTA, FQGNSA. There are 16 residues in the CDR3. After removal of 4 bases from V and 6 bases from J, the junction contained 10 bases not matched to a gene. The CDR3 sequence: CASSSAPGLAFDTQYF. DNA for the CDR3: TGTGCCAGCAGCTCCGCTCCGGGACTAGCGTTTGATACGCAGTATTTT.

The chain recombines TRBV28 with TRBJ1-5, with D possibly TRBD1 on 6 matching bases. The CDR3 extends over 15 amino acids. The V and J ends lost 3 bases and 3 bases respectively, with 12 bases between them. Germline values: CDR1 MDHEN, CDR2 SYDVKM. CDR3: CASSLRTVSNQPQHF. The CDR3 DNA reads as TGTGCCAGCAGTTTGCGGACAGTCTCCAATCAGCCCCAGCATTTT.

The chain couples TRBV6-5 to TRBJ2-1; possible D gene TRBD2, 6 bases. Germline V gene lookup returns CDR1 MNHEY and CDR2 SVGAGI. The CDR3 consists of 16 residues. Trimming removed 0 bases at V and 3 bases at J, with 12 bases between. The CDR3 DNA is TGTGCCAGCAGTTACTCGATGGCGGACTACTACAATGAGCAGTTCTTC. Its protein is CASSYSMADYYNEQFF.

The chain employs TRBV7-3 and TRBJ2-2; 9 bases fit TRBD1. Per the germline V gene, CDR1 is SGHTA and CDR2 is FQGTGA. The CDR3 runs to 16 residues. V lost 6 bases and J lost 7; bases outside the gene matches: 12. The CDR3 DNA is TGTGCCAGCAGATCCCCCGCGGGACAGGGTAACGGGGAGCTGTTTTTT. Translated, it gives CASRSPAGQGNGELFF.

This clone was observed a handful of times. The chain employs TRBV19 and TRBJ2-1; 11 bases line up with TRBD2. Germline loops: CDR1 LNHDA, CDR2 SQIVND (reference sequence). V lost 3 bases, J lost 10 bases, and 14 bases stayed unmatched. This CDR3 region has 17 residues. CDR3 sequence: CASSIGVAGGPMGEQFF. Here the CDR3 DNA reads TGTGCCAGTAGTATCGGGGTAGCGGGAGGGCCTATGGGCGAGCAGTTCTTC.

The sample holds a few counts of this clone. The V call is TRBV18, the J call TRBJ1-5, with 7 bases matching TRBD1. The V gene end was trimmed by 6 bases and the J gene end by 4 bases; junction bases not matched to a gene: 6. The germline gives CDR1 KGHSH, CDR2 LQKENI. The CDR3 covers 14 residues. The CDR3 is CASSRGTENQPQHF. CDR3 coding DNA: TGTGCCAGCTCCCGAGGGACAGAGAATCAGCCCCAGCATTTT.